The rows below give T cell receptor beta chains drawn from one sample of a study of blood T cell repertoires in COVID-19. Libraries were prepared by immunoSEQ multiplex PCR; TCRdb keeps only in-frame clonotypes and omits some of them. This table has about 33,000 clones, approximately 80% appearing once. Sequencing was performed on peripheral blood. Every receptor here comes from a human donor in a cohort sampled during active COVID-19. CDR3s include the opening cysteine and the closing phenylalanine or tryptophan. D genes are given only for firm matches. The size of a clone is reported for some rows only, either as once, few or many, or as a class for expanded clones.

TRBV10-1,.,TRBJ2-7,TRBD1,CASSGGGWDEQYF,TGCGCCAGCAGTGGAGGGGGCTGGGACGAGCAGTACTTC
TRBV3-1/TRBV3-2,.,TRBJ2-1,.,CASSQGLRGNEQFF,TGTGCCAGCAGCCAAGGACTAAGGGGGAATGAGCAGTTCTTC
TRBV6-5,.,TRBJ2-3,TRBD2,CATSVRGGPDTQYF,TGTGCCACCAGCGTGCGGGGGGGCCCAGATACGCAGTATTTT
TRBV30,.,TRBJ1-1,.,CAWSVMEGTEAFF,TGTGCCTGGAGTGTAATGGAGGGCACTGAAGCTTTCTTT
TRBV9,.,TRBJ2-5,TRBD1,CASSATGGIGETQYF,TGTGCCAGCAGCGCCACAGGGGGTATTGGGGAGACCCAGTACTTC
TRBV18,.,TRBJ1-2,.,CASSPGDIGYTF,TGTGCCAGCTCACCCGGGGACATTGGCTACACCTTC
TRBV5-6,.,TRBJ2-5,TRBD1,CASSRGLTGGTETQYF,TGTGCCAGCAGCCGAGGTTTGACAGGGGGGACAGAGACCCAGTACTTC
TRBV10-1,.,TRBJ1-3,TRBD1,CASSESPLRTGGLNTIYF,TGCGCCAGCAGTGAGTCCCCCCTCCGGACAGGGGGCTTAAACACCATATATTTT
TRBV28,.,TRBJ1-2,.,CASSLGNFGGGYTF,TGTGCCAGCAGTTTAGGGAATTTTGGAGGCGGCTACACCTTC
TRBV3-1/TRBV3-2,.,TRBJ1-2,.,CASQTEAGYTF,TGTGCCAGCCAGACAGAGGCTGGCTACACCTTC
TRBV5-1,.,TRBJ1-6,.,CASSLGSGAGRALHF,TGCGCCAGCAGCTTGGGGAGTGGGGCCGGGAGAGCCCTCCACTTT
TRBV9,.,TRBJ2-5,.,CASSLPPQETQYF,TGTGCCAGCAGCCTCCCCCCCCAAGAGACCCAGTACTTC
TRBV10-1,.,TRBJ1-2,TRBD1,CASNGTGGGYTF,TGCGCCAGCAATGGGACAGGGGGCGGCTACACCTTC
TRBV6-1,once,TRBJ2-5,.,CASSEDSALSQETQYF,TGTGCCAGCAGTGAAGACAGTGCCCTTTCTCAAGAGACCCAGTACTTC
TRBV28,once,TRBJ2-3,TRBD1,CASSLGDRDTQYF,TGTGCCAGCAGTTTAGGGGACAGGGATACGCAGTATTTT
TRBV7-9,few,TRBJ2-7,TRBD1,CASSVGGQGSYEQYF,TGTGCCAGCAGCGTCGGGGGACAGGGAAGCTACGAGCAGTACTTC
TRBV19,.,TRBJ2-7,TRBD1,CASRIAGTGGGEQYF,TGTGCCAGTAGGATAGCAGGGACAGGGGGCGGCGAGCAGTACTTC
TRBV9,.,TRBJ2-2,.,CASSVRDPGGELFF,TGTGCCAGCAGCGTCCGCGACCCCGGGGGGGAGCTGTTTTTT
TRBV13,.,TRBJ2-1,TRBD2,CASSLWERGWYNEQFF,TGTGCCAGCAGCTTATGGGAGCGGGGTTGGTACAATGAGCAGTTCTTC
TRBV7-8,.,TRBJ2-7,.,CASSSTASPYEQYF,TGTGCCAGCAGCTCGACAGCGAGCCCCTACGAGCAGTACTTC
TRBV5-1,.,TRBJ2-7,TRBD1,CASSTGQRSSYEQYF,TGCGCCAGCAGCACGGGACAGAGAAGCTCCTACGAGCAGTACTTC
TRBV19,.,TRBJ2-5,.,CASRGGGEETQYF,TGTGCCAGTAGGGGGGGAGGAGAAGAGACCCAGTACTTC
TRBV5-8,.,TRBJ1-1,.,CASSLADSQGTEAFF,TGTGCCAGCAGCTTGGCTGACAGCCAGGGGACTGAAGCTTTCTTT
TRBV7-9,few,TRBJ1-2,TRBD1,CASSLAGQGVRYTF,TGTGCCAGCAGCTTAGCGGGACAGGGGGTACGCTACACCTTC
TRBV10-2,.,TRBJ2-3,TRBD1,CASDRGQTSTDTQYF,TGCGCCAGCGACAGGGGGCAAACTAGCACAGATACGCAGTATTTT
TRBV5-1,.,TRBJ2-7,.,CASAWSHGTYEQYF,TGCGCCAGCGCTTGGAGCCACGGGACCTACGAGCAGTACTTC
TRBV15,.,TRBJ2-7,TRBD1,CATSRITGVGSEQYF,TGTGCCACCAGCAGAATAACAGGGGTTGGCAGCGAGCAGTACTTC
TRBV10-3,few,TRBJ2-5,TRBD2,CAISQTSGGTQETQYF,TGTGCCATCAGTCAGACTAGCGGGGGAACACAAGAGACCCAGTACTTC
TRBV2,.,TRBJ1-5,TRBD1,CASTGQGIGNQPQHF,TGTGCCAGCACCGGACAGGGGATTGGCAATCAGCCCCAGCATTTT
TRBV7-8,.,TRBJ1-2,.,CASSLNNYGYTF,TGTGCCAGCAGCCTCAATAACTATGGCTACACCTTC
TRBV7-2,.,TRBJ2-7,TRBD1,CASSWGQGSYEQYF,TGTGCCAGCAGCTGGGGACAGGGTTCCTACGAGCAGTACTTC
TRBV10-1,.,TRBJ2-2,.,CASSVSGVGELFF,TGCGCCAGCAGTGTTTCAGGGGTCGGGGAGCTGTTTTTT
TRBV5-1,.,TRBJ2-7,.,CASSESGITYEQYF,TGCGCCAGCAGCGAGTCGGGGATCACCTACGAGCAGTACTTC
TRBV6-1,.,TRBJ2-1,.,CASRTPRANEQFF,TGTGCCAGCAGGACCCCCAGGGCTAATGAGCAGTTCTTC
TRBV6-5,.,TRBJ1-4,.,CASSRTQTTNEKLFF,TGTGCCAGCAGCCGAACCCAGACAACTAATGAAAAACTGTTTTTT
TRBV19,once,TRBJ2-5,TRBD1,CASSQGEGKTQYF,TGTGCCAGTAGCCAGGGGGAAGGAAAGACCCAGTACTTC